This TCR beta chain was profiled in a study of shared clonotypes between healthy human individuals. As for the study in general: The plates for each donor numbered three CD4 naive, three CD4 memory, two CD8 naive and one CD8 memory. Findings of the study overall: Clonotypes which were not shared had lower generation probabilities than clonotypes that all four donors shared. As a rule, naive subsets had a larger estimated richness than memory subsets.

The V gene's germline CDR1 is MGHRA and CDR2 YSYEKL. The CDR3 is 18 residues long. The trim removed 1 base at V and 1 base at J, leaving 8 bases unmatched. As regards this clone: Its specificity is unknown.

Source study methods: Owing to the provision of junction-only sequences devoid of quality scores by immunoSEQ, filtering differed. Clones were read by immunoSEQ multiplex PCR, and TCRdb kept only the in-frame ones, dropping some. That table supplies the V and J calls and clone size; D and trimming were determined from the DNA. There are about 2.3 million clones in the sample; more than 80% occur only once, and 0.39% lies in the top ten. The chain is built from TRBV4-1 and TRBJ2-3; TRBD2 agrees at 10 bases. The sequence derives from a man between 18 and 35 years old in good health. Some clones in this sample may be carry-over from other donors' samples. The specimen sequenced was naive CD4+ T cells from PBMCs. The subset here: CD45RA+ positively selected. This CDR3 reads CASSQGPFTSGGTDTQYF. DNA for the CDR3: TGCGCCAGCAGCCAAGGCCCATTTACTAGCGGGGGCACAGATACGCAGTATTTT.